This T cell receptor (beta chain) was recovered during a study of blood T cell repertoires in COVID-19. Study-level information: The samples span acute and convalescent COVID-19 from the United States, Italy and Spain. PBMCs, B-cell-depleted T cells, or T cells were the source of the cDNA or gDNA that made up the material.

In the original processing: Estimates of nucleated cell counts were drawn from the amplification of reference gene primers. Profiling relied on immunoSEQ multiplex PCR, and the TCRdb table lists in-frame clones only, not all of them. V and J calls and clone size are those listed in that table; D and trimming were worked out from the DNA. The data show 150,000 to 160,000 clones, with around 87% seen just once and roughly 15% held by the top ten. The TCR was taken from a woman in her forties with acute or convalescent COVID-19. The sequencing sample was made of peripheral blood.

In DNA form, the CDR3 reads TGTGCCAGCAGCTTAGACGGGAGTACGGATGAGCAGTTCTTC. Its protein product is CASSLDGSTDEQFF. The gene calls are TRBV7-6 and TRBJ2-1, with D tentatively TRBD2 (6 bases). Germline V gene lookup returns CDR1 SGHVS and CDR2 FNYEAQ. Trimming shortened V by 1 base and J by 8 bases, and 12 bases separated the two germline ends. The CDR3 has 14 residues. The full variable domain, its missing parts supplied by reference TRBV7-6 and TRBJ2-1, is GAGVSQSPRYKVTKRGQDVALRCDPISGHVSLYWYRQALGQGPEFLTYFNYEAQQDKSGLPNDRFSAERPEGSISTLTIQRTEQRDSAMYRCASSLDGSTDEQFFGPGTRLTVL.